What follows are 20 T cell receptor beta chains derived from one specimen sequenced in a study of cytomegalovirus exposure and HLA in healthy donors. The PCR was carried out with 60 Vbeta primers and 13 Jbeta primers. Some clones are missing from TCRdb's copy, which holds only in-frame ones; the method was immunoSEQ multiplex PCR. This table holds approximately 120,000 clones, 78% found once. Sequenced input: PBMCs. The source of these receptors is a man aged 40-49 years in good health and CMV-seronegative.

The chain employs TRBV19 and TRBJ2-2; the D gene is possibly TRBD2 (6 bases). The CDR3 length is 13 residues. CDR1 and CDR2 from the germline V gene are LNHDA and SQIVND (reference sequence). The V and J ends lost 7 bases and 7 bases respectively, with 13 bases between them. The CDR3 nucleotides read TGTGCCAGTATTCCGGGGGTTGGCGGGGAGCTGTTTTTT. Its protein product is CASIPGVGGELFF.

The CDR3 region has the DNA TGCGCCAGCAGCCAACAGGGGGCGAGCACAGATACGCAGTATTTT. This sequence encodes CASSQQGASTDTQYF. The chain couples TRBV4-3 to TRBJ2-3; 8 nucleotides match TRBD1. This CDR3 is 15 amino acids long. Losses at the gene ends were 2 bases for V and 0 bases for J; bases not matched to a gene: 1. Germline CDR1 is LGHNA and CDR2 is YSLEER.

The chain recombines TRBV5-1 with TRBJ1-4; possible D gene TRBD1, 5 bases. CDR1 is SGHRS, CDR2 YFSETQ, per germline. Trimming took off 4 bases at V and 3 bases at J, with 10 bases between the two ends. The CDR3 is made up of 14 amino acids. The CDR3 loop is CASSGTWANEKLFF. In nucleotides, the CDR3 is TGCGCCAGCAGCGGGACTTGGGCTAATGAAAAACTGTTTTTT.

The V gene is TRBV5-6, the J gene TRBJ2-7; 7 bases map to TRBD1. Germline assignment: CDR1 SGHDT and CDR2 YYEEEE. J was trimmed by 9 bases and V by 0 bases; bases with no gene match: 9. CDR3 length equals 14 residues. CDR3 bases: TGTGCCAGCAGCTTGGAACAGGGGAAAAGTGGGCAGTACTTC. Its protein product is CASSLEQGKSGQYF.

This CDR3 reads CASSLWGGANGYTF. CDR3 nucleotide sequence: TGTGCCAGCAGTTTATGGGGGGGTGCGAATGGCTACACCTTC. The chain recombines TRBV28 with TRBJ1-2, with D possibly being TRBD1 (5 bases). The V gene's germline CDR1 is MDHEN and CDR2 SYDVKM. V was cut by 0 bases and J by 6 bases, with 11 bases left in between. The CDR3 length is 14 residues.

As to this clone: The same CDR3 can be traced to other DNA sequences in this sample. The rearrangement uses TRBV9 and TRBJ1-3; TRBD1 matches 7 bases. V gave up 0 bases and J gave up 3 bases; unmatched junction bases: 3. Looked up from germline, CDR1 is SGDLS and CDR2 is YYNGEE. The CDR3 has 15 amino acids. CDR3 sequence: CASSVEGAYGNTIYF. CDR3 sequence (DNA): TGTGCCAGCAGCGTAGAGGGGGCTTATGGAAACACCATATATTTT. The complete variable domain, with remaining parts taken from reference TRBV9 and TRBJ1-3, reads DSGVTQTPKHLITATGQRVTLRCSPRSGDLSVYWYQQSLDQGLQFLIQYYNGEERAKGNILERFSAQQFPDLHSELNLSSLELGDSALYFCASSVEGAYGNTIYFGEGSWLTVV.

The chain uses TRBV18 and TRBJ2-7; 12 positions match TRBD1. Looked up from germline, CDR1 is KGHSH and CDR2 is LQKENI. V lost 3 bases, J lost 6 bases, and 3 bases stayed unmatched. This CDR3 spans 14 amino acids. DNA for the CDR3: TGTGCCAGCTCACCGGGACAGGGGGCTCGCGAGCAGTACTTC. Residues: CASSPGQGAREQYF.

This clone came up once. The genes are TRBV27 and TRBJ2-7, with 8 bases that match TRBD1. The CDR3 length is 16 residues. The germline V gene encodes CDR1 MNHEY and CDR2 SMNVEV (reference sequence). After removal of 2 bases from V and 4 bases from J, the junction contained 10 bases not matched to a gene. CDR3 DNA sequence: TGTGCCAGCAGTTTAGGAATCGGGACAGGTATTTACGAGCAGTACTTC. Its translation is CASSLGIGTGIYEQYF.

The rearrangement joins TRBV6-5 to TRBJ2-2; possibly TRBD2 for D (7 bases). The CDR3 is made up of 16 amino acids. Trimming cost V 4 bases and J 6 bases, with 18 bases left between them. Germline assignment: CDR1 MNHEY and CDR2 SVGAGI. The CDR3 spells CASSFSRGGAPGELFF. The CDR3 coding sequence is TGTGCCAGCAGTTTTTCTCGTGGGGGGGCCCCCGGGGAGCTGTTTTTT.

The CDR3 DNA reads as TGTGCCACCAGCGGACGGGACAGCACCTATGGCTACACCTTC. This sequence encodes CATSGRDSTYGYTF. This chain links TRBV15 with TRBJ1-2, with TRBD1 matching 7 bases. The CDR3 contains 14 residues. The V and J ends lost 5 bases and 4 bases, in that order; junction bases with no gene match: 7. Germline V CDR1 and CDR2: LNHNV, YYDKDF (reference sequence).

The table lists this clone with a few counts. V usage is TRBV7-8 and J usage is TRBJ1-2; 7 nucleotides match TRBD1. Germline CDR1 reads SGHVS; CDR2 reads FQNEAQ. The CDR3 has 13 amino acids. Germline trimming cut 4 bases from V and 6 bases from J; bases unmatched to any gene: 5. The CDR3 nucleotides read TGTGCCAGCAGCTCACTTACAGGGGATGGCTACACCTTC. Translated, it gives CASSSLTGDGYTF.

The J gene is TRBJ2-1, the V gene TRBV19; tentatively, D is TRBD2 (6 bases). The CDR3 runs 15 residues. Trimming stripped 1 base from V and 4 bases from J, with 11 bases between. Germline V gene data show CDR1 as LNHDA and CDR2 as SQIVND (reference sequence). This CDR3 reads CASSIAGGRYNEQFF. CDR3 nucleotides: TGTGCCAGTAGTATAGCCGGGGGAAGATACAATGAGCAGTTCTTC.

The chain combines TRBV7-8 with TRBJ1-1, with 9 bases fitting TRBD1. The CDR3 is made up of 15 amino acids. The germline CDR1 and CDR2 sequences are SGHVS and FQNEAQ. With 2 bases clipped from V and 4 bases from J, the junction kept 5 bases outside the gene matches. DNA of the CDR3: TGTGCCAGCAGCTTATGGGGGACAGGGAGCACTGAAGCTTTCTTT. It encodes CASSLWGTGSTEAFF.

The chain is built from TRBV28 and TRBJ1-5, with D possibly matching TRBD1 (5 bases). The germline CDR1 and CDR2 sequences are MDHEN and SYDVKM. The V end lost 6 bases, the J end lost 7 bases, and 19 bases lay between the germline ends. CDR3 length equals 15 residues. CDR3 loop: CASRGAEEGKQPQHF. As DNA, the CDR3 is TGTGCCAGCAGAGGGGCGGAGGAGGGGAAACAGCCCCAGCATTTT.

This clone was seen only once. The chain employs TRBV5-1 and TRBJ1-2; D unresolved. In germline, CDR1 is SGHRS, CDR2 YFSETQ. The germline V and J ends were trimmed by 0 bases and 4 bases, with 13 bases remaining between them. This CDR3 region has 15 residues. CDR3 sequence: CASSLAPTGSYGYTF. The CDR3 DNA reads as TGCGCCAGCAGCTTGGCCCCTACGGGGTCCTATGGCTACACCTTC.

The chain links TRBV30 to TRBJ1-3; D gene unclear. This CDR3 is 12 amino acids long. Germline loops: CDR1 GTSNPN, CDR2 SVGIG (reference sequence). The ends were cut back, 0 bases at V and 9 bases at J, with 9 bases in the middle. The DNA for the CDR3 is TGTGCCTGGAGTGTACGTAGCGGCACCATATATTTT. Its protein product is CAWSVRSGTIYF.

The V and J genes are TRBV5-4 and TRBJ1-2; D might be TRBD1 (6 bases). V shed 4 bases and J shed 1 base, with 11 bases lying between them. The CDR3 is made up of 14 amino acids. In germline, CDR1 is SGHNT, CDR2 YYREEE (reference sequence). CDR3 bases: TGTGCCAGCAGCCCGATCAGGGGTAACTATGGCTACACCTTC. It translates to CASSPIRGNYGYTF.

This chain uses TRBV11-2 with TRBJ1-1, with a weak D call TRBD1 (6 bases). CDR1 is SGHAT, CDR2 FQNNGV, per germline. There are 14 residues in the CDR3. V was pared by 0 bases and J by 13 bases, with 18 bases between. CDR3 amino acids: CASSLEGAWAGDFF. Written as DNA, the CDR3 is TGTGCCAGCAGCTTAGAGGGGGCATGGGCGGGTGATTTCTTT.

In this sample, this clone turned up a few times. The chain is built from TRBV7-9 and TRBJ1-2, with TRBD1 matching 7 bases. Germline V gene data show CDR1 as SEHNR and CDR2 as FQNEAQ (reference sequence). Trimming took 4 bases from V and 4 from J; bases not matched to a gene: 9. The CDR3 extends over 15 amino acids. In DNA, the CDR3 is TGTGCCAGCAGCTCAACTACAGGGGCTTCCTATGGCTACACCTTC. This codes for CASSSTTGASYGYTF.

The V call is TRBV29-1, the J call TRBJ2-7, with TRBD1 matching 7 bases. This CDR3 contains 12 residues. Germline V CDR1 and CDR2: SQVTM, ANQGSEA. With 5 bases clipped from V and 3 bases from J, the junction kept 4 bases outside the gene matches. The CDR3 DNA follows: TGCAGCGTTAAACCAGGGGGCTACGAGCAGTACTTC. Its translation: CSVKPGGYEQYF.